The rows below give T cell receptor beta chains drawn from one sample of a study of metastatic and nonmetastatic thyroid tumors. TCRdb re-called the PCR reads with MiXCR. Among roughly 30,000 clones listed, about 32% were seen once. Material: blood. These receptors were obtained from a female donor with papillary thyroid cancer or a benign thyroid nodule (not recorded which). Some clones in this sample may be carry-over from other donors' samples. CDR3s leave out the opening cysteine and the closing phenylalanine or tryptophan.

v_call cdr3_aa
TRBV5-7 ASSWGGPGTGWIGELF
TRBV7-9 ASSPRGLAGGPYEQY
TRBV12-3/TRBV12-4 ASRCRQGGTGELF
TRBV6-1 ASREQGIEAF
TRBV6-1 ASSETSGGAETQY
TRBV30 AWDPVSTDTQY
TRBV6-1 ASSEVAGVQETQY
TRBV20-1 SAREIRANSPLH
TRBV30 AWSGTGGYYGYT
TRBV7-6 ASSFLAGELKTGELF
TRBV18 ASSATSRGADTQY
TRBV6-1 ASSEVNRAGGKAF
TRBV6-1 ASSDDSRAENHNEQF
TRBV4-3 ASSQDGTSGNEQF
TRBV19 ASSMRGGYNEQF
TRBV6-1 ASTLSLGTGDQPQH
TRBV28 ASRKRQGAPTGELF
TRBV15 ATSRARADNYGYT
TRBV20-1 SADSGRGGSPEQY
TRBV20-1 SAGAETGIYSPLH
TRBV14 ASSQDFAGLANSAKNIQY
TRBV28 ASRSTVFGNQPQH
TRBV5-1 ASSPGTGGAGGNQPQH
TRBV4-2 ASSRGLAGLWGDEQF
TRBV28 ASRPWEQRTDTQY
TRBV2 ASTSHGAVNEQF
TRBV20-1 SARDRFRDSSPLH
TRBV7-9 ASSPGGGYGYT
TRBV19 ASSSQSLGDTEAF
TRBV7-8 ASSLGGVGNQPQH
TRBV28 ATIAGALNYGYT
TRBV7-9 ASSVLAGGPREAQY
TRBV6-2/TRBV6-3 ASSNGNIRY
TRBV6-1 ASSEKVGSGSPLH
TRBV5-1 ASSRGSDNQPQH
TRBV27 ASRLASNYEQY
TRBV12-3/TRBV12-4 ASILSWSHEQY
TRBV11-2 ASSLGFTSSYNEQF
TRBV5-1 ATIPSTVGMDTIY
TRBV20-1 SATPTLNTEAF